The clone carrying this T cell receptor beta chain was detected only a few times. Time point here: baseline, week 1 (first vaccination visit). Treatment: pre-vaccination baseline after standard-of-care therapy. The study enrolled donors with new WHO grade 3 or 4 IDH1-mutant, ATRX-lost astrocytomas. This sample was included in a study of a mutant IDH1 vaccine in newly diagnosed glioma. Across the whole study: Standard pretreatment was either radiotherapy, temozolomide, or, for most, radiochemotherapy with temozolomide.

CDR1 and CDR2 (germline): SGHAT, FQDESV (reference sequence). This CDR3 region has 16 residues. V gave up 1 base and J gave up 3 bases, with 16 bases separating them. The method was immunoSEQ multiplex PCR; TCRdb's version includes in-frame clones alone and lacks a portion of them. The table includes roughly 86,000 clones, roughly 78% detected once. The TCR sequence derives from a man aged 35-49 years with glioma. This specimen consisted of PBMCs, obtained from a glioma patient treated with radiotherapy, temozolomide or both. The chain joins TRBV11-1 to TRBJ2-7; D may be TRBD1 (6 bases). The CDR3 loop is CASSLGLGQRSYEQYF. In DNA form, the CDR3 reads TGTGCCAGCAGCTTAGGTCTTGGACAGAGAAGCTACGAGCAGTACTTC.